The T cell receptor (beta chain) described here comes from a study of T cell changes during pregnancy in multiple sclerosis. Using immunoSEQ multiplex PCR, the repertoire was profiled, and TCRdb retains in-frame clones only, with some absent. The data contain about 53,000 clones, about nine tenths of them singletons. The material sequenced was CD8+ T cells from peripheral blood mononuclear cells, taken before pregnancy. This sequence originates from a female donor with multiple sclerosis, enrolled in a pregnancy study.

Here the CDR3 DNA reads TGTGCCAGCAGCTTGGGTCAGGGAGGTGACACAGATACGCAGTATTTT. Its translation is CASSLGQGGDTDTQYF. This sequence joins TRBV5-8 and TRBJ2-3; possible D gene TRBD2, 6 bases. The germline gives CDR1 SGHTS, CDR2 YDEGEE. The CDR3 loop spans 16 amino acids. The V end lost 0 bases, the J end lost 2 bases, and 13 bases lay between the germline ends.